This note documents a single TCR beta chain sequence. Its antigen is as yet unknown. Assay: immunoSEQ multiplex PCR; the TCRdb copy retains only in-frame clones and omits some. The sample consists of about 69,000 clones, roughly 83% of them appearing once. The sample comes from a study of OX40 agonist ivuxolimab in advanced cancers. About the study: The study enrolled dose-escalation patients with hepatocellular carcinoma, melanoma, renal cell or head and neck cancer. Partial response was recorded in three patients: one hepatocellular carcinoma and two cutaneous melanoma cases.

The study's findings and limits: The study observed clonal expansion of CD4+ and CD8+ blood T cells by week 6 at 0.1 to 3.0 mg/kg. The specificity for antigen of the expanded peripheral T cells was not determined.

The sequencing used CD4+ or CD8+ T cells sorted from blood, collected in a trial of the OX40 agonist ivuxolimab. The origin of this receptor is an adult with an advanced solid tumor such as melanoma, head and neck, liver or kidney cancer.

For the CDR3, the DNA is TGTGCCAGCAGCGAGAGGTCGAGTGACAGGGACCAGCCCCAGCATTTT. Its translation is CASSERSSDRDQPQHF. V and J are TRBV2 and TRBJ1-5, with 7 bases aligning to TRBD1. Germline-derived CDR1 and CDR2 are SNHLY and FYNNEI. The V gene end was trimmed by 6 bases and the J gene end by 7 bases; junction bases not matched to a gene: 15. The CDR3 is 16 amino acids.